These 10 T cell receptor beta chains were sequenced from one sample in a study of blood T cell repertoires in COVID-19. Assay: immunoSEQ multiplex PCR; the TCRdb copy retains only in-frame clones and omits some. The sample lists about 400,000 clones; approximately 86% were seen once. The specimen sequenced was PBMCs or T cells enriched from blood (not recorded which). These receptors originate from a woman between 40 and 55 years old with acute COVID-19.

The chain uses TRBV18 and TRBJ1-2; D is undetermined. The V end was cut by 8 bases, the J end by 4 bases, with 14 bases between. The CDR3 spans 13 residues. The germline gives CDR1 KGHSH, CDR2 LQKENI. CDR3 in DNA: TGTGCCAGCGCCCACAGTGAAAGCTATGGCTACACCTTC. This encodes CASAHSESYGYTF.

The V gene is TRBV5-1, the J gene TRBJ1-1; D is uncertain. This CDR3 comprises 15 residues. Germline CDR1 reads SGHRS; CDR2 reads YFSETQ. The germline V and J ends were trimmed by 4 bases and 0 bases, with 13 bases remaining between them. CDR3 in DNA: TGCGCCAGCAGCGAACAGTCTGACATGAACACTGAAGCTTTCTTT. This gives the protein CASSEQSDMNTEAFF.

The CDR3 DNA sequence: TGTGCCAGCACGGGACAGCAGCACGAGCAGTACTTC. It is translated as CASTGQQHEQYF. The chain uses TRBV2 and TRBJ2-7; the match to TRBD1 covers 7 bases. This CDR3 is built from 12 residues. Germline V gene lookup returns CDR1 SNHLY and CDR2 FYNNEI. J was trimmed by 5 bases and V by 7 bases; bases with no gene match: 5.

The J gene is TRBJ2-2, the V gene TRBV28; D might be TRBD2 (7 bases). The length of the CDR3 is 14 residues. Trimming removed 2 bases from V and 6 bases from J, with 10 bases in between. Germline values: CDR1 MDHEN, CDR2 SYDVKM. The CDR3 spells CASSLGGGPGELFF. The CDR3, as DNA: TGTGCCAGCAGTTTAGGCGGGGGCCCCGGGGAGCTGTTTTTT.

This clone was seen a few times. The chain has TRBV27 and TRBJ1-2, with D possibly TRBD1 on 6 matching bases. The CDR3 totals 13 residues. The V gene's germline CDR1 is MNHEY and CDR2 SMNVEV (reference sequence). The ends were cut back, 3 bases at V and 5 bases at J, with 10 bases in the middle. CDR3 in amino acids: CASSFWQGYGYTF. CDR3 nucleotides: TGTGCCAGCAGTTTTTGGCAGGGGTATGGCTACACCTTC.

The CDR3 loop reads CASSLQAIGYTF. The DNA for the CDR3 is TGTGCCAGCAGCTTACAGGCTATTGGCTACACCTTC. V and J are TRBV5-6 and TRBJ1-2, with a weak D call TRBD1 (5 bases). Trimming took 2 bases from V and 7 from J, leaving 9 bases between them. The CDR3 spans 12 residues. Germline-derived CDR1 and CDR2 are SGHDT and YYEEEE.

V usage is TRBV9 and J usage is TRBJ2-7; 8 positions agree with TRBD2. Per germline, CDR1 SGDLS and CDR2 YYNGEE. This CDR3 is 15 amino acids long. V dropped 0 bases and J dropped 4; count of bases not matched to a gene: 6. The CDR3 spells CASSVETGLVYEQYF. The CDR3 DNA reads TGTGCCAGCAGCGTAGAGACGGGACTAGTGTACGAGCAGTACTTC.

This clone appeared once. The chain is built from TRBV29-1 and TRBJ2-5; D call uncertain. CDR1 is SQVTM and CDR2 is ANQGSEA in the germline V gene. V lost 3 bases and J 4 bases, leaving 12 bases between the germline ends. This CDR3 comprises 13 residues. The DNA for the CDR3 is TGCAGCGTTGACTGGGCGAACGGAGAGACCCAGTACTTC. Amino acids: CSVDWANGETQYF.

The chain couples TRBV9 to TRBJ1-5; tentative D call: TRBD1 (6 bases). V lost 8 bases and J lost 5, with 11 bases in between. The V gene's germline CDR1 is SGDLS and CDR2 YYNGEE. The CDR3 runs to 12 residues. DNA of the CDR3: TGTGCCAGTGGACAGCTTGATCAGCCCCAGCATTTT. Its protein product is CASGQLDQPQHF.

The rearrangement uses TRBV5-1 and TRBJ1-2; 7 bases are shared with TRBD1. The germline gives CDR1 SGHRS, CDR2 YFSETQ. This CDR3 has 14 amino acids. Trimming cost V 3 bases and J 6 bases; bases outside gene matches: 8. This chain's CDR3 is CASSSNQGEDGYTF. CDR3 sequence (DNA): TGCGCCAGCAGCTCGAACCAGGGGGAGGATGGCTACACCTTC.